This T cell receptor beta chain was found in a study of vaccination effects on CD4 cells after COVID-19. Points on this clone: Antigen: not known.

Viral peptide pools were used in the ViraFEST assay to expand antigen-specific CD4+ T cells, and sequencing came afterward. Following 10 days of culture, CD4+ T cells were isolated. Neither prior SARS-CoV-2 infection nor positive nucleocapsid antibodies were present in the vaccine recipients. Clones were sequenced by immunoSEQ multiplex PCR, and TCRdb holds only the in-frame ones, with some missing. The sample lists 65,000 or so clones, approximately 79% occurring once. The source was CD4+ T cells from PBMCs cultured with HCoV-NL63 spike peptides, collected before COVID-19 vaccination. This TCR came from a human donor who received a COVID-19 vaccine.

The CDR3: CASSEGGDETQYF. For the CDR3, the DNA is TGTGCCAGCAGCGAGGGTGGGGACGAGACCCAGTACTTC. The chain carries TRBV25-1 and TRBJ2-5; D is perhaps TRBD1 or TRBD2 (5 bases each). Germline CDR1 reads MGHDK; CDR2 reads SYGVNS. CDR3 length equals 13 residues. V lost 6 bases and J 5 bases, leaving 13 bases between the germline ends.